This T cell receptor (beta chain) originates from a study of blood T cell repertoires in COVID-19 (dated by TCRdb to 2018 to 2021). Study-level background: Samples from collaborators originated in the United States, Italy and Spain and spanned both the acute and convalescent phases of COVID-19. The prospective study material was composed of cDNA or gDNA derived from T cells, B-cell-depleted T cells, or PBMCs. Subjects who had been exposed to COVID-19, were actively infected with it, or had recovered from it provided the deeply sampled blood TCRbeta repertoires that made up the dataset. The repertoires were released in a freely available public database meant as a resource for research on the immune response to SARS-CoV-2. Samples came from the ongoing ImmuneRACE study (first 160 participants) plus 1,254 subjects from 6 global collaborators. Sample metadata almost always included a de-identified subject ID, COVID-19 status, age in years and sex. HLA class I and class II types, where available, came from metadata supplied by the sample provider rather than from assay-based typing.

TCRbeta CDR3 regions were amplified from genomic DNA by means of the immunoSEQ Assay, a bias-controlled multiplex PCR. From the authors' description of their analysis: The number of nucleated cells in each sample was estimated from the amplification of reference gene primers within the assay. To quantify the absolute abundance of each unique TCRbeta CDR3 rearrangement, sequence reads were collapsed and filtered. For each sample, productive Simpson clonality was calculated as the square root of Simpson's diversity index across productive rearrangements. TCRdb's version of the immuneACCESS table is confined to in-frame rearrangements and falls short of the full clone set. An unresolved V gene accounts for under half of the shortfall where checked; the remainder is of unknown origin. That table furnishes V, J and clone size, whereas the DNA furnished D and trimming. This sample gives around 72,000 clones in total; nearly 90% of them show up just once. The leading ten clones occupy over 25% of the sample.

Whole blood was collected in K2EDTA tubes by collaborating institutions according to the institutions' own protocols. For TCRbeta analysis, collaborators shipped samples as frozen whole blood, isolated PBMCs, or DNA extracted from either of those sample types. Details on this clone: Its antigen has not been determined. Nothing much larger sits one base from this clone, and base qualities are not available.

The investigation overall reported the following: The quantity of clinical and demographic metadata differed by source and by participant and was supplied without curation.

Sequencing was done on a sample of peripheral blood. The sequence came from a man in his fifties or sixties with acute or convalescent COVID-19.

In nucleotides, the sequence is TGTGCCAGCAGTTACTCGAGGGACAGCCAAGAGACCCAGTACTTC. Its translation reads: CASSYSRDSQETQYF. The V and J genes are TRBV6-5 and TRBJ2-5; 7 central nucleotides agree with TRBD1. Unmatched junction bases come to 2, with V trimmed by 0 bases and J by 1 base. The cysteine opens and the phenylalanine closes a CDR3 of 15 amino acids. Solely the CDR3 DNA is kept, with 45 bases framed from the first base. For CDR1 and CDR2, the germline V gene lists MNHEY and SVGAGI.